This TCR beta chain stems from a study of CD8 T cells in ankylosing spondylitis. The study, taken as a whole, reports: What appeared characteristic of ankylosing spondylitis blood was a TCR beta motif of about eight highly homologous variants.

TCRdb re-called the 5' RACE reads with MiXCR, one entry per CDR3 protein. The sample consists of hundreds of thousands of distinct CDR3 sequences, about 24% of them appearing once. Per germline, CDR1 SEHNR and CDR2 FQNEAQ (reference sequence). The CDR3 spans 13 residues. V was shortened by 4 bases and J by 6 bases, with 13 bases between the two germline ends. Points on this clonotype: Its specificity is not known.

This clonotype was sampled from a male donor with ankylosing spondylitis. The sample was blood, either unsorted or a sorted T cell fraction (not recorded which). The chain carries TRBV7-9 and TRBJ2-7; D is unclear. CDR3 loop: CASSSGRVFEQYF. The CDR3 DNA reads as TGTGCCAGCAGCTCTGGACGGGTCTTCGAGCAGTACTTC.